The rows below give T cell receptor beta chains drawn from one sample of a study of regulatory T cells in long-lasting Graves disease. MiXCR, run by TCRdb on the multiplex PCR reads, gives a single entry per CDR3 protein. Counted here are 300,000 to 400,000 distinct CDR3 sequences, 16% occurring once; the ten biggest clones make up 30%. This sample was shared with a second study, whose subject was T cells in Graves' hyperthyroidism and ophthalmopathy.

This material consisted of peripheral blood mononuclear cells (PBMCs), taken at new diagnosis, from a patient treated with antithyroid drugs. Receptors originate from a man aged 35-49 years with Graves disease. The CDR3 runs from the conserved cysteine through the conserved F or W. Each record gives: J gene, V gene, clone size, D gene, CDR3 protein, CDR3 DNA. A D gene is named only where the DNA matches it firmly. Some rows mark clone size as missing; the rest say once, few, many or name a class of expanded clone.

>TRBJ1-1|TRBV2|.|.
CASNPALRHTNTEAFF
TGTGCCAGCAACCCAGCACTGCGACATACGAACACTGAAGCTTTCTTT
>TRBJ2-3|TRBV29-1|few|.
CSVGGGDFTDTQYF
TGCAGCGTTGGAGGGGGAGACTTCACAGATACGCAGTATTTT
>TRBJ1-1|TRBV7-6|many|TRBD1
CASSGDRGRSEAFF
TGTGCCAGCAGCGGAGACAGGGGAAGGTCTGAAGCTTTCTTT
>TRBJ2-1|TRBV7-3|many|.
CATALDGYSYNEQFF
TGTGCCACCGCTCTAGACGGTTACTCCTACAATGAGCAGTTCTTC
>TRBJ2-5|TRBV5-1|few|TRBD1
CASSSSIQGPQETQYF
TGCGCCAGCAGCTCCTCAATACAGGGGCCCCAAGAGACCCAGTACTTC
>TRBJ2-2|TRBV6-2/TRBV6-3|many|.
CASRTGTANTGELFF
TGTGCCAGCAGAACCGGGACTGCGAACACCGGGGAGCTGTTTTTT
>TRBJ2-1|TRBV27|many|TRBD1
CASSRTVRGTGNEQFF
TGTGCCAGCAGTAGAACGGTTAGGGGGACAGGCAATGAGCAGTTCTTC
>TRBJ2-7|TRBV19|.|.
CASSAELAAYEQYF
TGTGCCAGTAGTGCCGAACTAGCCGCCTACGAGCAGTACTTC
>TRBJ2-1|TRBV4-2|few|TRBD2
CASSHPSGGLASSGEQFF
TGTGCCAGCAGCCACCCCTCGGGGGGGCTAGCGTCATCTGGTGAGCAGTTCTTC
>TRBJ2-3|TRBV6-2/TRBV6-3|.|TRBD2
CASIPGTSGGFTDTQYF
TGTGCCAGCATCCCCGGGACTAGCGGGGGATTCACAGATACGCAGTATTTT
>TRBJ2-3|TRBV20-1|.|.
CSARDLFEGTTYTDTQYF
TGCAGTGCTAGAGATCTTTTCGAAGGGACCACATACACAGATACGCAGTATTTT
>TRBJ2-7|TRBV19|many|.
CASQRRDGSYEQYF
TGTGCCAGTCAGCGCCGGGACGGCTCCTACGAGCAGTACTTC
>TRBJ2-7|TRBV2|many|TRBD1
CASSGGQENEQYF
TGTGCCAGCAGTGGAGGACAGGAGAACGAGCAGTACTTC